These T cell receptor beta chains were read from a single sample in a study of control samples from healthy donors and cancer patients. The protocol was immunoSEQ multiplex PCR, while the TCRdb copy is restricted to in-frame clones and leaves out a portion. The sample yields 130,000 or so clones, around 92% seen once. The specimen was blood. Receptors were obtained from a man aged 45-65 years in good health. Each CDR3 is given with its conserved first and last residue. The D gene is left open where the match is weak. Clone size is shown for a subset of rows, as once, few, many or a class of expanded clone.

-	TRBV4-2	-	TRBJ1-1	TGTGCCAGCAGCCGACGGGCGAACACTGAAGCTTTCTTT	CASSRRANTEAFF
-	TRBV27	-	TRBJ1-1	TGTGCCAGCAGTCCTGACAGGAAAAACACTGAAGCTTTCTTT	CASSPDRKNTEAFF
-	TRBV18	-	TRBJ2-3	TGTGCCAGCTCACCACAAAGGGACCCGACAGATACGCAGTATTTT	CASSPQRDPTDTQYF
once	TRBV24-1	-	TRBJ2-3	TGTGCCACCAGTGATACGCGGCAGGGAGGAGATACGCAGTATTTT	CATSDTRQGGDTQYF
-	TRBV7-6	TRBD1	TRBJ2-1	TGTGCCAGCAGCGCTTGGGACAGGGGAGGTTACAATGAGCAGTTCTTC	CASSAWDRGGYNEQFF
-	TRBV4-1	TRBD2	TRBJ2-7	TGCGCCAGCAGCTTGGGACTAGCGGAAACCTACGAGCAGTACTTC	CASSLGLAETYEQYF
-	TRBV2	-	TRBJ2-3	TGTGCCAGCAGTAGGGGAGCTAGCGCGGCAGATACGCAGTATTTT	CASSRGASAADTQYF
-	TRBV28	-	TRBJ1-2	TGTGCCAGCAGTTTGACCAGGGCGCACTATGGCTACACCTTC	CASSLTRAHYGYTF
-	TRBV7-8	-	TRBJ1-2	TGTGCCAGCAGCTTAATCCGGGACCCAGACTATGGCTACACCTTC	CASSLIRDPDYGYTF
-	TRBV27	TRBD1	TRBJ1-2	TGTGCCAGCAGTTTGGACAGGGAGGTCGCTGGCTACACCTTC	CASSLDREVAGYTF
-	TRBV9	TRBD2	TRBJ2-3	TGTGCCAGCAGCGTACGGGGGGGTGGAGACACAGATACGCAGTATTTT	CASSVRGGGDTDTQYF
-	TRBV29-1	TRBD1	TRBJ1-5	TGCAGCGTAACAGGGGGCTTCAATCAGCCCCAGCATTTT	CSVTGGFNQPQHF
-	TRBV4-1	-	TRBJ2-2	TGCGCCAGCAGCCAAGATCCCAGGACCGGGGAGCTGTTTTTT	CASSQDPRTGELFF
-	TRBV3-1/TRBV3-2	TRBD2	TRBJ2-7	TGTGCCAGCAGCCAAGCTAGCGGGGGTCACTACGAGCAGTACTTC	CASSQASGGHYEQYF
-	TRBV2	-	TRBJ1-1	TGTGCCAGCAGTGGACAGAATGAAGCTTTCTTT	CASSGQNEAFF
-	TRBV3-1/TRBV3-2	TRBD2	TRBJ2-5	TGTGCCAGCAGCCGCTTCACTAGCGGGGGCGGGGAGACCCAGTACTTC	CASSRFTSGGGETQYF
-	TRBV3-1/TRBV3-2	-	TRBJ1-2	TGTGCCAGCAGCCAAGATAGGTTAGGGTACGATGGCTACACCTTC	CASSQDRLGYDGYTF
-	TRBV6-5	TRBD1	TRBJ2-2	TGTGCCAGCAGTTACCACAGGGGCTCCGGGGAGCTGTTTTTT	CASSYHRGSGELFF
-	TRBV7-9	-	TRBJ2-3	TGTGCCAGCAGCTTAAGCCGGGGGCTAGTTCTAGATACGCAGTATTTT	CASSLSRGLVLDTQYF
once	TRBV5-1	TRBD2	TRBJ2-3	TGCGCCAGCAGCTTGGCACTAGCGGAGACAGATACGCAGTATTTT	CASSLALAETDTQYF
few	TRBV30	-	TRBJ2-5	TGTGCCTGGAGCTACAAAATTTTCCCGGGGCCCCAAGAGACCCAGTACTTC	CAWSYKIFPGPQETQYF
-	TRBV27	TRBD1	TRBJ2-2	TGTGCCAGCAGTTTATCCCTATACAGGGGGGCCGGGGAGCTGTTTTTT	CASSLSLYRGAGELFF
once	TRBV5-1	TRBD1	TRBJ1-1	TGCGCCTCCCTACAGGGGGCGAACACTGAAGCTTTCTTT	CASLQGANTEAFF
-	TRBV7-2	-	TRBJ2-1	TGTGCCAGCAGCTTGGAGCAGTACAATGAGCAGTTCTTC	CASSLEQYNEQFF
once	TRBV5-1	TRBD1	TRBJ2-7	TGCGCCAGCAGCTCCGGGACAGAATACTACGAGCAGTACTTC	CASSSGTEYYEQYF
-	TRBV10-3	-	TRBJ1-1	TGTGCCATCAGTGGGTTCCAGGGAGGCACTGAAGCTTTCTTT	CAISGFQGGTEAFF
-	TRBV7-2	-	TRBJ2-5	TGTGCCAGCAGCCTGCAGGGGATGAGGGAGACCCAGTACTTC	CASSLQGMRETQYF